Reported below is one TCR beta chain. The data were taken from a study of OX40 agonist ivuxolimab in advanced cancers. Study-wide background: Ivuxolimab, which patients received intravenously every 2 weeks, was dosed at 0.01 to 10 mg/kg. Partial responses were observed in three patients, of whom one had hepatocellular carcinoma and two had cutaneous melanoma. Enrolled patients in dose escalation had cancers that were hepatocellular carcinoma, melanoma, renal cell or head and neck cancer.

This table comes from immunoSEQ multiplex PCR, and its TCRdb copy is limited to in-frame clones, with some not included. The data show about 70,000 clones, 90% to 95% seen once. Germline CDR1 is SNHLY and CDR2 is FYNNEI. This CDR3 contains 13 residues. V was trimmed by 6 bases and J by 7 bases, leaving 12 bases between them. The sample here was CD4+ or CD8+ T cells sorted from blood, taken in a trial of the OX40 agonist ivuxolimab. The TCR was taken from an adult with an advanced solid tumor such as melanoma, head and neck, liver or kidney cancer. The chain links TRBV2 to TRBJ2-2; D ambiguous. The CDR3 loop reads CASRPGGYGELFF. The CDR3 nucleotides are TGTGCCAGCAGGCCGGGTGGGTACGGGGAGCTGTTTTTT.